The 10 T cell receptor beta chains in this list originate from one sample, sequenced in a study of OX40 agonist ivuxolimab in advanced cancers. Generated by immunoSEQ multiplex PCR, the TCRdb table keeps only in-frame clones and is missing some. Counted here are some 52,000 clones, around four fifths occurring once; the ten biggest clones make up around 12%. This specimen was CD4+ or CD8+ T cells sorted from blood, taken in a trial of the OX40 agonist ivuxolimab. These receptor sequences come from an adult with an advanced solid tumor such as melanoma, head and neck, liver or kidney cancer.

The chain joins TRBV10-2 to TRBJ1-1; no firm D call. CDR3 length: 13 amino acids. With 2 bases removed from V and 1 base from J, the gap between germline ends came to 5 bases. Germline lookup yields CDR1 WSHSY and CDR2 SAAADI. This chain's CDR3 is CASSEGTNTEAFF. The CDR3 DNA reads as TGCGCCAGCAGTGAGGGAACGAACACTGAAGCTTTCTTT.

CDR3 amino acids: CASSPRTGGLREQYF. As DNA, the CDR3 is TGTGCCAGCAGTCCGAGGACAGGGGGACTACGCGAGCAGTACTTC. The V and J genes are TRBV6-5 and TRBJ2-7; 10 bases align to TRBD1. In germline, CDR1 is MNHEY, CDR2 SVGAGI. This CDR3 spans 15 amino acids. With V trimmed by 5 bases and J by 6 bases, 10 bases remained unmatched.

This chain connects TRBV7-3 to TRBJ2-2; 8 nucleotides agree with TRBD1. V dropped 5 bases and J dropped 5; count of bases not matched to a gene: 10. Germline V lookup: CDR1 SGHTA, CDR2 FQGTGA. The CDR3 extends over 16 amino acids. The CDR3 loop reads CASSPGQGRGTGELFF. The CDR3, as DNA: TGTGCCAGCAGCCCAGGACAGGGCAGGGGTACCGGGGAGCTGTTTTTT. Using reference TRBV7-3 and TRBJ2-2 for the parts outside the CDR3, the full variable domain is GAGVSQTPSNKVTEKGKYVELRCDPISGHTALYWYRQSLGQGPEFLIYFQGTGAADDSGLPNDRFFAVRPEGSVSTLKIQRTERGDSAVYLCASSPGQGRGTGELFFGEGSRLTVL.

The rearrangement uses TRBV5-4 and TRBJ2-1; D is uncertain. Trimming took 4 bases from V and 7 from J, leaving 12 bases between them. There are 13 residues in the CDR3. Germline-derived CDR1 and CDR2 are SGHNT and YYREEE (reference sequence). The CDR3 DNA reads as TGTGCCAGCAGCAATAGTGGTGGTAATGAGCAGTTCTTC. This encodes CASSNSGGNEQFF.

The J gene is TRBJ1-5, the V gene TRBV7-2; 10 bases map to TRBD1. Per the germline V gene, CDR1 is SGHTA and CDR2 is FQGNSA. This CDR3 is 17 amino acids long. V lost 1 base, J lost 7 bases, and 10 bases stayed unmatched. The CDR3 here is CASSLGIGTGARQPQHF. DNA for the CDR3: TGTGCCAGCAGCTTAGGGATCGGGACAGGGGCTCGACAGCCCCAGCATTTT.

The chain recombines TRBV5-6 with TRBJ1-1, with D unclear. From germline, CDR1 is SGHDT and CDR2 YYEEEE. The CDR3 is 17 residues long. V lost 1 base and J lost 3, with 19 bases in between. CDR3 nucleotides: TGTGCCAGCAGCTTGAGGAGGGCAGGCGGCGAGGACACTGAAGCTTTCTTT. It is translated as CASSLRRAGGEDTEAFF.

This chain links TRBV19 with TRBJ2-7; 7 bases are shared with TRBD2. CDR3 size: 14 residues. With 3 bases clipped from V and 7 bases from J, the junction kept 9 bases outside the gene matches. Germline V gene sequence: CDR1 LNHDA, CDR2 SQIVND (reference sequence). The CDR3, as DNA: TGTGCCAGTAGTATCCGAGGGAGGGCGGGGGAGCAGTACTTC. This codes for CASSIRGRAGEQYF.

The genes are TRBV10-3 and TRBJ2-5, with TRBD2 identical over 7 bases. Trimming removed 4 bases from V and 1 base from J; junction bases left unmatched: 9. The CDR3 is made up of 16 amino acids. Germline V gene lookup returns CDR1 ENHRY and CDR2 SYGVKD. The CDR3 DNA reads TGTGCCATCAGTGGGCTTGGAGCGGGGTTCCAAGAGACCCAGTACTTC. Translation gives CAISGLGAGFQETQYF.

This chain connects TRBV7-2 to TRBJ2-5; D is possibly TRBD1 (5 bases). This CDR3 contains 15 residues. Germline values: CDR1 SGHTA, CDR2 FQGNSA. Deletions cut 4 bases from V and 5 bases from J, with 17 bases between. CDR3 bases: TGTGCCAGCAGCTACCAGGGTTCGGGTTTTGAGACCCAGTACTTC. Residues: CASSYQGSGFETQYF.

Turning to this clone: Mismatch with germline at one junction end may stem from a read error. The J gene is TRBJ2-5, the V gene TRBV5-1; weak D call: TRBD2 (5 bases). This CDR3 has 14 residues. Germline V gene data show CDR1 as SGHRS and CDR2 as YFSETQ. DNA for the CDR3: TGCGCCAGCAGTTTGGGGTCGCTAGCTCAGACCCAGTACTTC. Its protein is CASSLGSLAQTQYF.